The 5 T cell receptor beta chains presented below share a single source sample, sequenced in a study of immune cell composition in non-small cell lung cancer. Libraries were prepared by immunoSEQ multiplex PCR; TCRdb keeps only in-frame clonotypes and omits some of them. The sample shows 5,000 or so clones, under 85% of them seen only once. Sequenced sample: lung tumor tissue. Source of these receptors: a human donor with non-small cell lung cancer.

The rearrangement uses TRBV11-3 and TRBJ2-2; 9 nucleotides agree with TRBD1. The trim removed 1 base at V and 9 bases at J, leaving 3 bases unmatched. The germline CDR1 and CDR2 sequences are SGHNT and YENEEA. The CDR3 length is 14 residues. CDR3 amino acids: CASSLGGQGRELFF. The CDR3 DNA follows: TGTGCCAGCAGCTTAGGGGGACAGGGCCGGGAGCTGTTTTTT.

The sample holds one count of this clone. This chain links TRBV7-2 with TRBJ1-1; 8 nucleotides line up with TRBD1. The CDR3 spans 15 residues. Germline values: CDR1 SGHTA, CDR2 FQGNSA. V was pared by 5 bases and J by 1 base, with 6 bases of the junction left unmatched. The CDR3 DNA reads TGTGCCAGCAGCCCACAAGGGACAGGGAACACTGAAGCTTTCTTT. Its protein product is CASSPQGTGNTEAFF.

In regard to this clone: An end of the junction differs from the germline gene, which may be a read error. The chain is built from TRBV7-9 and TRBJ2-1; 9 bases are shared with TRBD2. The CDR3 sequence is 14 residues long. Germline CDR1 reads SEHNR; CDR2 reads FQNEAQ (reference sequence). This chain's CDR3 is CASSIAGDGNEQFF. DNA for the CDR3: TGTGCCAGCAGCATAGCGGGAGATGGGAATGAGCAGTTCTTC.

V gene TRBV7-2 combines with J gene TRBJ1-2; D is uncertain. In germline, CDR1 is SGHTA, CDR2 FQGNSA. Trimming stripped 4 bases from V and 2 bases from J, with 8 bases between. This CDR3 is 13 amino acids long. CDR3 residues: CASSSYSNYGYTF. The CDR3 bases are TGTGCCAGCAGCTCCTACAGCAACTATGGCTACACCTTC.

V gene TRBV9 combines with J gene TRBJ2-3; D possibly corresponds to TRBD1 (6 bases). V lost 3 bases and J lost 3, with 14 bases in between. The CDR3 totals 15 residues. Germline CDR1 SGDLS, CDR2 YYNGEE. The CDR3 reads CASSGMGALTDTQYF. DNA of the CDR3: TGTGCCAGCAGCGGAATGGGGGCCTTAACAGATACGCAGTATTTT.